This passage covers 3 T cell receptor beta chains from one sample sequenced in a study of blood T cells in healthy people across ages. Primers used in a second PCR of roughly 7 to 12 cycles were a sample-barcoded 5' primer and a J-beta primer mix. TCRdb passed the 5' RACE reads through MiXCR, listing each CDR3 protein once. This table holds 1.5 million to 1.9 million distinct CDR3 sequences, roughly 43% found once. What was sequenced was blood. The receptors were sampled from a woman under 30 in good health.

The chain has TRBV6-5 and TRBJ2-7, with D perhaps matching TRBD1 (6 bases). V was cut by 6 bases and J by 7 bases, with 19 bases left in between. From germline, CDR1 is MNHEY and CDR2 SVGAGI. The CDR3 totals 14 residues. The CDR3, as DNA: TGTGCCAGCAGCCGTACGACAGGTAACAATGAGCAGTACTTC. It encodes CASSRTTGNNEQYF.

The V call is TRBV7-9, the J call TRBJ2-1; no definite D call. CDR1 and CDR2 (germline): SEHNR, FQNEAQ (reference sequence). The CDR3 contains 15 residues. The V end was cut by 5 bases, the J end by 7 bases, with 18 bases between. The chain's CDR3 is CASSIPVGRVNEQFF. CDR3 nucleotides: TGTGCCAGCAGCATCCCAGTAGGTAGGGTTAATGAGCAGTTCTTC.

This clonotype occurred a few times. The chain has TRBV3-1 and TRBJ2-3; D might be TRBD1 or TRBD2, each matching 5 bases. The CDR3 is 14 residues long. V was shortened by 4 bases and J by 7 bases, with 15 bases between the two germline ends. Per germline, CDR1 LGHDT and CDR2 YNNKEL (reference sequence). The CDR3 nucleotides read TGTGCCAGCAGCCCGAGCCTGGAGGACAATACGCAGTATTTT. Translating it yields CASSPSLEDNTQYF.